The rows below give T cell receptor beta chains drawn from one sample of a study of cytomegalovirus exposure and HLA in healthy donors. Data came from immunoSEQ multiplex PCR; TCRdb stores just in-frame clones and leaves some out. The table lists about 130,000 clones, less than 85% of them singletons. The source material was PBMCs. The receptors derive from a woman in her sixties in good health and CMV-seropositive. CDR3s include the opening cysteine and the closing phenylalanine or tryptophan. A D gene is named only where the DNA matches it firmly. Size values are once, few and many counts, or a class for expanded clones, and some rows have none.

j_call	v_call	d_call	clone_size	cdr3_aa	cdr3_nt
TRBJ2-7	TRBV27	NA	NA	CASSFQGSYEQYF	TGTGCCAGCAGTTTCCAGGGTTCTTACGAGCAGTACTTC
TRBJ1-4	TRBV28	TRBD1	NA	CASSLGVSGQRNEKLFF	TGTGCCAGCAGTTTAGGGGTTTCGGGACAGCGTAATGAAAAACTGTTTTTT
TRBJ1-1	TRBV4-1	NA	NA	CASSQEGGQLNTEAFF	TGCGCCAGCAGCCAAGAAGGCGGACAGTTGAACACTGAAGCTTTCTTT
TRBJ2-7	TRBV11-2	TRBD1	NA	CASSLGTGTFYEQYF	TGTGCCAGCAGCTTAGGGACAGGGACCTTCTACGAGCAGTACTTC
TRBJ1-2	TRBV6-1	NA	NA	CASLNPGGEVGGYTF	TGTGCCAGCCTAAACCCCGGAGGGGAGGTGGGTGGCTACACCTTC
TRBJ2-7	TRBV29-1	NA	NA	CSPPPRGSQNEQYF	TGCAGCCCCCCGCCCAGGGGATCGCAGAACGAGCAGTACTTC
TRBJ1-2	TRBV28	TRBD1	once	CAIHALGQAGGYTF	TGTGCCATTCACGCCCTCGGACAGGCGGGGGGCTACACCTTC
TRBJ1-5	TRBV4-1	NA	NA	CASSQVSQGWGNQPQHF	TGCGCCAGCAGCCAAGTCTCCCAGGGTTGGGGAAATCAGCCCCAGCATTTT
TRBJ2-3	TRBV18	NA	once	CASSPATRTDTQYF	TGTGCCAGCTCACCAGCGACTAGAACAGATACGCAGTATTTT
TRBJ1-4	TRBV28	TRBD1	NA	CASRLSGGPSEKLFF	TGTGCCAGCAGATTATCAGGGGGCCCTAGTGAAAAACTGTTTTTT
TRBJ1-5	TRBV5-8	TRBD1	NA	CASSTGTGANQPQHF	TGTGCCAGCAGCACGGGGACAGGGGCCAATCAGCCCCAGCATTTT
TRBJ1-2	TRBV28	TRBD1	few	CASSLRTDRGYGYTF	TGTGCCAGCAGTTTGCGGACCGACAGGGGGTACGGCTACACCTTC
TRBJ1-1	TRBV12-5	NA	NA	CASGWGHQNTEAFF	TGTGCTAGTGGTTGGGGACATCAGAACACTGAAGCTTTCTTT
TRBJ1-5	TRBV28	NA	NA	CASSLPLTVYSNQPQHF	TGTGCCAGCAGTTTACCCCTGACAGTTTATAGCAATCAGCCCCAGCATTTT
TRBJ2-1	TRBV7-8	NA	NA	CASSSLGAEVYNEQFF	TGTGCCAGCAGCTCCCTCGGAGCGGAGGTCTACAATGAGCAGTTCTTC
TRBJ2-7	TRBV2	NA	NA	CASSYGYEQYF	TGTGCCAGCAGCTATGGTTACGAGCAGTACTTC